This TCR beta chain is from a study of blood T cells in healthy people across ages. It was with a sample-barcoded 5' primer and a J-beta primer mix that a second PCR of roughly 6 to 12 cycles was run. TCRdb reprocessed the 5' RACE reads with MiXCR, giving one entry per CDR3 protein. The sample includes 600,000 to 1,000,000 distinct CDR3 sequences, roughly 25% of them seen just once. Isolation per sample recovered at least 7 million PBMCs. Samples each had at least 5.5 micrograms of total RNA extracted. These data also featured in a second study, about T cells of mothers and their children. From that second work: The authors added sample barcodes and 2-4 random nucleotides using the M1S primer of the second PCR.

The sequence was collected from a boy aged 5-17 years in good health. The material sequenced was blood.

Written as DNA, the CDR3 is TGCAGTGCTCCCACGCCGGGGACTGGTGGCTACACCTTC. Amino acids: CSAPTPGTGGYTF. The rearrangement links TRBV20-1 to TRBJ1-2, with D perhaps matching TRBD1 (5 bases). V lost 5 bases to trimming and J lost 7 bases, with 17 bases between them. The CDR3 spans 13 residues. Germline V gene sequence: CDR1 DFQATT, CDR2 SNEGSKA (reference sequence).